This TCR beta chain was captured in a study of T cells in women clearing cervical HPV infection. Study details: Case blood was drawn a median roughly 160 days after lesion detection. Study-level points and caveats: TRBV6-7 abundance was lower in cases than controls (around 0.1% versus 0.15%).

Losses at the gene ends were 4 bases for V and 0 bases for J; bases not matched to a gene: 4. Germline V lookup: CDR1 LGHDT, CDR2 YNNKEL (reference sequence). The CDR3 consists of 16 residues. Libraries were prepared by immunoSEQ multiplex PCR; TCRdb keeps only in-frame clonotypes and omits some of them. This table lists around 39,000 clones. Notes on this clone: The antigen remains undetermined. The CDR3 is cut off 3 residues early in the read; its end comes from the germline J gene.

Prevalent HPV16 infections were excluded; only incident single HPV16 infections included. Sequencing was carried out using blood buffy coat. This clonotype originated in a woman between 18 and 75 years old with a cervical HPV16 infection that either progressed to CIN3+ or cleared (not recorded which). This chain joins TRBV3-1 (or the pseudogene TRBV3-2) and TRBJ2-3; 10 bases fit TRBD2. The part of the CDR3 DNA that was read is TGTGCCAGCAGCCGTTGGACTAGCGGAAGCACAGATACG. Its protein product is CASSRWTSGSTDT. The complete CDR3 reads CASSRWTSGSTDTQYF.